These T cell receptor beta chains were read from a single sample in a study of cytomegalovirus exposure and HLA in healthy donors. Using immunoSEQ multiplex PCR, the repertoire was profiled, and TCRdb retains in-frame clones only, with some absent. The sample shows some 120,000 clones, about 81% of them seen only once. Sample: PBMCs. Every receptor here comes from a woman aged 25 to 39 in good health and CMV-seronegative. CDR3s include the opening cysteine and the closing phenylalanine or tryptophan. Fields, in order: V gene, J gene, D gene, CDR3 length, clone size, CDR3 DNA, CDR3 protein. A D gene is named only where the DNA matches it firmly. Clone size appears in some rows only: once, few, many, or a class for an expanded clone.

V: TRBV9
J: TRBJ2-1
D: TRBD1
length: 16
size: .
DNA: TGTGCCAGCAGCGGACGAACAGGGGAAGCGGACAATGAGCAGTTCTTC
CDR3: CASSGRTGEADNEQFF

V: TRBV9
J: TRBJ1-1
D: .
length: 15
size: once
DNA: TGTGCCAGCAGCCCCCGGACAGAATTGAACACTGAAGCTTTCTTT
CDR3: CASSPRTELNTEAFF

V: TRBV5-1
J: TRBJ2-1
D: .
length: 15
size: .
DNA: TGCGCCAGCAGCTTGGATGGGGGGGCGGGCGGTGAGCAGTTCTTC
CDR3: CASSLDGGAGGEQFF

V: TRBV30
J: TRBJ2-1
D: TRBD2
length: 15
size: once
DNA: TGTGCCTGGAATGGGCTAGCGGCCCCGTACAATGAGCAGTTCTTC
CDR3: CAWNGLAAPYNEQFF

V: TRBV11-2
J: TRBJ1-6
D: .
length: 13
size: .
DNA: TGTGCCAGCAGCTTCGACAGGAATTCACCCCTCCACTTT
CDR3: CASSFDRNSPLHF

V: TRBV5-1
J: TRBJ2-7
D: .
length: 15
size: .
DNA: TGCGCCAGCAGCTTGTCTTGGGAGAGACACTACGAGCAGTACTTC
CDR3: CASSLSWERHYEQYF

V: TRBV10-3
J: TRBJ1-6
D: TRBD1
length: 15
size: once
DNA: TGTGCCATCAGCCCCGGGACAGTCTATAATTCACCCCTCCACTTT
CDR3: CAISPGTVYNSPLHF

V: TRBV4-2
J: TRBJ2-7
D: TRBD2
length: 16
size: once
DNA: TGTGCCAGCAGCCCCCAGGCGGCGGGGGGACCCCACGAGCAGTACTTC
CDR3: CASSPQAAGGPHEQYF

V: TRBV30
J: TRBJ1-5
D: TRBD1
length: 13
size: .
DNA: TGTGCCTGGAGTCAGGGGGTGAGTCAGCCCCAGCATTTT
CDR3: CAWSQGVSQPQHF

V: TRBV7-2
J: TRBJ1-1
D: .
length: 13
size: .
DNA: TGTGCCAGCAGTTTTAGCTCAGGGAACCGGGCTTTCTTT
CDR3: CASSFSSGNRAFF

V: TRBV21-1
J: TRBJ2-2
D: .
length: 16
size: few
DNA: TGTGCCAGCAGCAAGGATGGGCGGGACGACACCGGGGAGCTGTTTTTT
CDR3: CASSKDGRDDTGELFF

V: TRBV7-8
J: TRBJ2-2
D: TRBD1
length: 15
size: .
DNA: TGTGCCAGCAGCTTGGGACAGGGTGTGACCGGGGAGCTGTTTTTT
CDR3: CASSLGQGVTGELFF

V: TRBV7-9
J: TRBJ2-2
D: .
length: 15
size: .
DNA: TGTGCCAGCAGCTTAGTGCAGGGGAGCACCGGGGAGCTGTTTTTT
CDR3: CASSLVQGSTGELFF

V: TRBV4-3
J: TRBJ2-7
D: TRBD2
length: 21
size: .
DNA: TGCGCCAGCAGCCAACCGCCGATTCGCGGGGGGAAGACCAATATCAACTACGAGCAGTACTTC
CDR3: CASSQPPIRGGKTNINYEQYF

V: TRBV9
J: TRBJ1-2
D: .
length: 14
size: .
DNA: TGTGCCAGCAGCGCCCTAACAGGGATCGGTGGCTACACCTTC
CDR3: CASSALTGIGGYTF

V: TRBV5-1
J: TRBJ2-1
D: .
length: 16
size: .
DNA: TGCGCCAGCAGCCAAAGTCAGGGTACCTCCTACAATGAGCAGTTCTTC
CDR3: CASSQSQGTSYNEQFF

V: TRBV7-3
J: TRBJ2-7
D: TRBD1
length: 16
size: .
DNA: TGTGCCAGCAGCTCGCCGGGACAGGGGACATCCTACGAGCAGTACTTC
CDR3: CASSSPGQGTSYEQYF